One sample yielded the 24 T cell receptor beta chains listed below, sequenced in a study of T cell changes during pregnancy in multiple sclerosis. Sequenced by immunoSEQ multiplex PCR; TCRdb stores in-frame clones only, minus some. The sample gives 30,000 to 45,000 clones, roughly nine tenths of which show up once; 7.5% to 10% is in the top ten. Material: CD8+ T cells from peripheral blood mononuclear cells, obtained before pregnancy. The source of these receptors is a female donor with multiple sclerosis, enrolled in a pregnancy study.

Comments on this clone: One junction end does not reproduce the germline sequence, and a read error may be involved. V gene TRBV5-4 combines with J gene TRBJ1-1, with D perhaps TRBD1 (5 bases). The CDR3 consists of 13 residues. Germline values: CDR1 SGHNT, CDR2 YYREEE (reference sequence). The CDR3 region has the DNA TGTGCCAGCAGTTTGGACATTACCCCTGAAGCTTTCTTT. This sequence encodes CASSLDITPEAFF.

The chain joins TRBV7-8 to TRBJ2-7; perhaps TRBD2 as D (6 bases). Between the trimmed V and J ends, which lost 1 base and 7 bases, there was a span of 20 bases. The CDR3 covers 16 residues. CDR1 is SGHVS, CDR2 FQNEAQ, per germline. The CDR3 nucleotides are TGTGCCAGCAGCTTAGGGGCCGGGACTGGGGGTGAAGAGCAGTACTTC. Protein: CASSLGAGTGGEEQYF.

This rearrangement joins TRBV7-8 to TRBJ1-4; possible D gene TRBD1, 6 bases. The germline CDR1 and CDR2 sequences are SGHVS and FQNEAQ. The CDR3 runs 16 residues. V was pared by 5 bases and J by 7 bases, with 20 bases between. CDR3 residues: CASSRGGGSPFEKLFF. The CDR3 DNA reads TGTGCCAGCAGCCGAGGGGGGGGCTCACCCTTTGAAAAACTGTTTTTT.

V usage is TRBV27 and J usage is TRBJ2-7; D remains unclear. The CDR3 spans 14 residues. CDR1 and CDR2 (germline): MNHEY, SMNVEV (reference sequence). V lost 4 bases and J 1 base, leaving 11 bases between the germline ends. The CDR3 DNA follows: TGTGCCAGCAGTTACCGACTTGCATCCTACGAGCAGTACTTC. It is translated as CASSYRLASYEQYF.

This chain links TRBV7-2 with TRBJ2-5; TRBD1 agrees at 7 bases. Germline-derived CDR1 and CDR2 are SGHTA and FQGNSA. V lost 2 bases to trimming and J lost 5 bases; unmatched junction nucleotides: 2. The CDR3 consists of 13 residues. The CDR3 is CASSLNRGETQYF. CDR3 DNA sequence: TGTGCCAGCAGCTTAAACAGGGGCGAGACCCAGTACTTC. The whole variable domain, filled in from reference TRBV7-2 and TRBJ2-5, reads GAGVSQSPSNKVTEKGKDVELRCDPISGHTALYWYRQSLGQGLEFLIYFQGNSAPDKSGLPSDRFSAERTGGSVSTLTIQRTQQEDSAVYLCASSLNRGETQYFGPGTRLLVL.

The chain joins TRBV4-3 to TRBJ1-5, with unresolved D. Germline V gene lookup returns CDR1 LGHNA and CDR2 YSLEER. The CDR3 runs to 15 residues. The V and J ends lost 0 bases and 8 bases respectively, with 14 bases between them. This CDR3 reads CASSQDLASVEPQHF. The CDR3 DNA sequence: TGCGCCAGCAGCCAAGACCTAGCCTCAGTTGAGCCCCAGCATTTT.

V is TRBV6-5 and J is TRBJ2-1; D may be TRBD2 (5 bases). V gave up 6 bases and J gave up 15 bases, with 21 bases separating them. The CDR3 runs to 13 residues. The V gene's germline CDR1 is MNHEY and CDR2 SVGAGI. As DNA, the CDR3 is TGTGCCAGCAGCTCGACTGGAACTAGTTTCCGGTTCTTC. Amino acids: CASSSTGTSFRFF.

The V and J genes are TRBV7-8 and TRBJ2-1; TRBD2 aligns across 13 bases. This CDR3 has 20 residues. Germline lookup yields CDR1 SGHVS and CDR2 FQNEAQ. The trim removed 5 bases at V and 7 bases at J, leaving 20 bases unmatched. The CDR3 bases are TGTGCCAGCAGCCGAATACCGGGACTAGCGGGACGGCGAATAGGGAATGAGCAGTTCTTC. Encoded protein: CASSRIPGLAGRRIGNEQFF.

This sequence joins TRBV7-9 and TRBJ1-4, with D possibly being TRBD1 (5 bases). The CDR3 has 15 amino acids. Germline V gives CDR1 SEHNR, CDR2 FQNEAQ (reference sequence). Deletions cut 4 bases from V and 4 bases from J, with 13 bases between. CDR3 residues: CASSSGTHNNEKLFF. The CDR3 DNA follows: TGTGCCAGCAGCTCCGGGACTCATAATAATGAAAAACTGTTTTTT.

In this sample, this clone turned up once. This chain uses TRBV2 with TRBJ2-2, with 9 bases lining up with TRBD2. J was trimmed by 6 bases and V by 1 base; bases with no gene match: 9. This CDR3 contains 17 residues. The germline gives CDR1 SNHLY, CDR2 FYNNEI. CDR3 nucleotides: TGTGCCAGCAGTGAAGACGGCGGGAGGGCCCAATCCGGGGAGCTGTTTTTT. It specifies CASSEDGGRAQSGELFF.

This chain uses TRBV29-1 with TRBJ2-5, with TRBD2 matching over 14 bases. Looked up from germline, CDR1 is SQVTM and CDR2 is ANQGSEA. The CDR3 consists of 16 residues. J gave up 1 base and V 0 bases, and 1 base lay outside the gene matches. CDR3 in amino acids: CSVEDGTSGGQETQYF. CDR3 sequence (DNA): TGCAGCGTTGAAGATGGGACTAGCGGGGGCCAAGAGACCCAGTACTTC.

V gene TRBV2 combines with J gene TRBJ2-3; 11 nucleotides align to TRBD2. The CDR3 has 16 residues. The germline gives CDR1 SNHLY, CDR2 FYNNEI. Trimming at V came to 5 bases and at J to 2 bases, leaving 6 bases not matched to a gene. The CDR3 reads CASSSGLADDTDTQYF. CDR3 DNA sequence: TGTGCCAGCAGTTCGGGACTAGCGGACGACACAGATACGCAGTATTTT.

The chain is built from TRBV5-1 and TRBJ1-1, with D maybe TRBD1 (5 bases). CDR1 is SGHRS and CDR2 is YFSETQ in the germline V gene. The CDR3 consists of 14 residues. Between the trimmed V and J ends, which lost 6 bases and 6 bases, there was a span of 18 bases. DNA for the CDR3: TGCGCCAGCACCCCTGGGGGGATGGGAGCTGAAGCTTTCTTT. This codes for CASTPGGMGAEAFF.

This rearrangement joins TRBV27 to TRBJ2-1, with 8 bases aligning to TRBD2. The V gene's germline CDR1 is MNHEY and CDR2 SMNVEV (reference sequence). The ends lost 0 bases at V and 5 bases at J; junction bases unmatched: 6. This CDR3 has 16 amino acids. The DNA of the CDR3 is TGTGCCAGCAGTTTATCGAGCGGGAGCCTTAACAATGAGCAGTTCTTC. Translated, it gives CASSLSSGSLNNEQFF.

V gene TRBV4-3 combines with J gene TRBJ2-5; 7 bases are shared with TRBD2. The CDR3 contains 15 residues. Trimming cost V 0 bases and J 5 bases; bases outside gene matches: 6. Germline CDR1 reads LGHNA; CDR2 reads YSLEER. The chain's CDR3 is CASSQEAGYQETQYF. The CDR3 DNA sequence: TGCGCCAGCAGCCAAGAAGCGGGGTATCAGGAGACCCAGTACTTC.

This clone was observed once. The chain joins TRBV7-2 to TRBJ2-7; possibly TRBD1 for D (5 bases). Germline-derived CDR1 and CDR2 are SGHTA and FQGNSA. The CDR3 runs 17 residues. Trimming stripped 5 bases from V and 4 bases from J, with 24 bases between. As DNA, the CDR3 is TGTGCCAGCAGCCGAACACAGGCCTTATCCGTAGGGTACGAGCAGTACTTC. The encoded protein is CASSRTQALSVGYEQYF.

The chain recombines TRBV10-3 with TRBJ2-7; 10 bases are a match to TRBD1. The ends lost 8 bases at V and 2 bases at J; junction bases unmatched: 0. The length of the CDR3 is 12 residues. Germline V gene lookup returns CDR1 ENHRY and CDR2 SYGVKD. This chain's CDR3 is CAIGTGAYEQYF. DNA for the CDR3: TGTGCCATCGGGACAGGGGCCTACGAGCAGTACTTC.

V and J are TRBV2 and TRBJ2-7; D is perhaps TRBD2 (6 bases). The CDR3 length is 10 residues. V was trimmed by 3 bases and J by 10 bases, leaving 7 bases between them. Germline assignment: CDR1 SNHLY and CDR2 FYNNEI. CDR3: CASSERDQYF. The CDR3 DNA follows: TGTGCCAGCAGTGAGCGGGACCAGTACTTC.

This clone has a handful of counts. The chain has TRBV25-1 and TRBJ1-1; D remains ambiguous. This CDR3 is 13 amino acids long. CDR1 MGHDK and CDR2 SYGVNS come from the germline V gene. The V end lost 4 bases, the J end lost 6 bases, and 12 bases lay between the germline ends. The CDR3 loop reads CASSVSRRSEAFF. CDR3 nucleotide sequence: TGTGCCAGCAGTGTATCTAGGAGGTCTGAAGCTTTCTTT.

The CDR3 DNA is TGTGCCAGCAGTTTATTTGCAGGTCCCAACGAGCAGTACTTC. The encoded protein is CASSLFAGPNEQYF. The chain has TRBV27 and TRBJ2-7; D not resolved. Looked up from germline, CDR1 is MNHEY and CDR2 is SMNVEV (reference sequence). The V and J ends lost 1 base and 5 bases respectively, with 12 bases between them. The CDR3 consists of 14 residues.

Here the CDR3 DNA reads TGTGCCAGCAGCTCCCGGACTACACCAGATACGCAGTATTTT. Translation gives CASSSRTTPDTQYF. The chain has TRBV28 and TRBJ2-3; possible D gene TRBD2, 6 bases. Looked up from germline, CDR1 is MDHEN and CDR2 is SYDVKM. Trimming shortened V by 6 bases and J by 4 bases, and 14 bases separated the two germline ends. The CDR3 loop spans 14 amino acids.

V is TRBV28 and J is TRBJ1-2; D gene uncertain. V shed 3 bases and J shed 2 bases, with 4 bases lying between them. This CDR3 contains 12 residues. Looked up from germline, CDR1 is MDHEN and CDR2 is SYDVKM. As DNA, the CDR3 is TGTGCCAGCAGTTTCAGGAACTATGGCTACACCTTC. This gives the protein CASSFRNYGYTF.

The chain carries TRBV27 and TRBJ2-3; 8 nucleotides match TRBD1. V shed 3 bases and J 3 bases; nucleotides not matched to a gene: 14. CDR3 length equals 18 residues. Looked up from germline, CDR1 is MNHEY and CDR2 is SMNVEV (reference sequence). This CDR3 reads CASSLQGASIGGTDTQYF. Here the CDR3 DNA reads TGTGCCAGCAGTTTGCAGGGGGCGTCGATTGGAGGAACAGATACGCAGTATTTT.

The chain couples TRBV7-9 to TRBJ2-1; 10 positions match TRBD2. Germline V gene data show CDR1 as SEHNR and CDR2 as FQNEAQ (reference sequence). After removal of 6 bases from V and 7 bases from J, the junction contained 6 bases not matched to a gene. This CDR3 spans 14 amino acids. CDR3 sequence (DNA): TGTGCCAGCAGGGCCTTGGGACTAGCGAATGAGCAGTTCTTC. This translates into CASRALGLANEQFF.